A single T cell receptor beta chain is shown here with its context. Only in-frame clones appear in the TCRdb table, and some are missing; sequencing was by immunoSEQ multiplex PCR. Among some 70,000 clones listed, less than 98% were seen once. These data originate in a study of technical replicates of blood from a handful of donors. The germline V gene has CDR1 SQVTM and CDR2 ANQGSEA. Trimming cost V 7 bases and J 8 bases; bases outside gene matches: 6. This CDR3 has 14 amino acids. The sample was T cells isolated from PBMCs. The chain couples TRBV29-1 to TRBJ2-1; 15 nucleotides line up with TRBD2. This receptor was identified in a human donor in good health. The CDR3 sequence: CSAWTSGRGDEQFF. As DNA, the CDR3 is TGCAGCGCTTGGACTAGCGGGAGGGGTGATGAGCAGTTCTTC.